This T cell receptor (beta chain) is drawn from a study of early stage breast cancer tumors. Study information: ER+/PR+/HER2- status applied to about 70% of the 16 invasive breast tumors.

The assay was immunoSEQ multiplex PCR, and TCRdb's table has in-frame clones only and misses some. This sample yields around 25,000 clones, of which around 70% are seen a single time; 9.5% to 10% belongs to the top ten. The ends were cut back, 6 bases at V and 2 bases at J, with 5 bases in the middle. Germline loops: CDR1 MDHEN, CDR2 SYDVKM. The CDR3 loop spans 11 amino acids. Tumor samples used roughly 20-50 mg of diced tissue. Points on this clone: Its target is not known.

General observations from the study: Tumors had approximately 2.5-fold higher T cell density and higher clonality than adjacent normal breast tissue. In about 90% of the 16 patients, blood comparison separated tumor from normal breast.

Sequenced input: breast tumor tissue. The receptor was isolated from a person in their sixties or seventies with breast cancer. This chain joins TRBV28 and TRBJ2-7, with unresolved D. This CDR3 reads CASSLTYEQYF. The CDR3 DNA follows: TGTGCCAGCAGCCTTACCTACGAGCAGTACTTC.